These 30 T cell receptor beta chains were all obtained from the same sample, sequenced in a study of cytomegalovirus exposure and HLA in healthy donors. Profiling relied on immunoSEQ multiplex PCR, and the TCRdb table lists in-frame clones only, not all of them. The table includes over 150,000 clones, 65% to 90% detected once. Sequenced input: PBMCs. All receptors derive from a man aged 18 to 29 in good health and CMV-seropositive.

The chain joins TRBV18 to TRBJ1-2; 9 positions match TRBD1. The germline V gene encodes CDR1 KGHSH and CDR2 LQKENI. Trimming at V came to 6 bases and at J to 6 bases, leaving 8 bases not matched to a gene. There are 14 residues in the CDR3. The CDR3 DNA sequence: TGTGCCAGCTCGCCCGTAGGACAGGGGAATGGCTACACCTTC. This codes for CASSPVGQGNGYTF.

This clone was seen at least ten times. The V call is TRBV7-2, the J call TRBJ1-2, with 8 bases identical to TRBD1. This CDR3 spans 15 amino acids. Germline V lookup: CDR1 SGHTA, CDR2 FQGNSA. The ends lost 5 bases at V and 4 bases at J; junction bases unmatched: 9. In DNA, the CDR3 is TGTGCCAGCAGCCCAAACCAGGGGGCCTCCTATGGCTACACCTTC. The encoded protein is CASSPNQGASYGYTF. The variable domain in full, with the rest retrieved from reference TRBV7-2 and TRBJ1-2, is GAGVSQSPSNKVTEKGKDVELRCDPISGHTALYWYRQSLGQGLEFLIYFQGNSAPDKSGLPSDRFSAERTGGSVSTLTIQRTQQEDSAVYLCASSPNQGASYGYTFGSGTRLTVV.

The gene calls are TRBV5-1 and TRBJ1-2, with D perhaps matching TRBD1 (6 bases). V was pared by 3 bases and J by 4 bases, with 13 bases between. Germline values: CDR1 SGHRS, CDR2 YFSETQ. The CDR3 is made up of 14 amino acids. This chain's CDR3 is CASSWDTSLYGYTF. The CDR3 bases are TGCGCCAGCAGCTGGGACACCTCCCTCTATGGCTACACCTTC.

This chain connects TRBV7-6 to TRBJ1-4; tentative D call: TRBD1 (5 bases). Germline CDR1 reads SGHVS; CDR2 reads FNYEAQ. The CDR3 covers 15 residues. Deletions cut 6 bases from V and 8 bases from J, with 19 bases between. The CDR3 protein is CASRRREGSGEKLFF. The CDR3 nucleotides read TGTGCCAGCAGGAGACGGGAGGGCTCAGGGGAAAAACTGTTTTTT.

This sequence joins TRBV12-5 and TRBJ2-7; possibly TRBD1 for D (5 bases). Germline lookup yields CDR1 LGHNT and CDR2 FRNRAP. Trimming stripped 5 bases from V and 3 bases from J, with 14 bases between. The CDR3 runs to 14 residues. The CDR3 DNA is TGTGCTAGTGGTCCGAAGGGGTACCACTACGAGCAGTACTTC. Encoded protein: CASGPKGYHYEQYF.

The chain has TRBV5-6 and TRBJ2-7, with TRBD1 as a possible D gene (6 bases). V dropped 0 bases and J dropped 5 bases, with 18 bases sitting between them. CDR3 length equals 16 residues. Per germline, CDR1 SGHDT and CDR2 YYEEEE. CDR3 nucleotides: TGTGCCAGCAGCTTGGTGCCGACAGGACCCCGTGACGAGCAGTACTTC. Encoded protein: CASSLVPTGPRDEQYF.

The chain uses TRBV9 and TRBJ1-2; a possible D gene is TRBD1 (6 bases). The CDR3 is 14 residues long. The germline V gene has CDR1 SGDLS and CDR2 YYNGEE. Trimming pared 6 bases from V and 8 bases from J, leaving 20 bases between. CDR3 nucleotides: TGTGCCAGCACCCTCCCCACAGGGCGAGGCGGCTACACCTTC. Protein product: CASTLPTGRGGYTF.

This chain joins TRBV9 and TRBJ2-2; 8 bases agree with TRBD2. The CDR3 contains 17 residues. From germline, CDR1 is SGDLS and CDR2 YYNGEE. V lost 2 bases and J lost 6; bases outside the gene matches: 12. Here the CDR3 DNA reads TGTGCCAGCAGCGTCGTCGGGAGGGCCATCTCGTCCGGGGAGCTGTTTTTT. Translated, it gives CASSVVGRAISSGELFF.

The V and J genes are TRBV6-5 and TRBJ1-3; D might be TRBD1 (5 bases). The CDR3 runs to 15 residues. The ends were cut back, 6 bases at V and 7 bases at J, with 19 bases in the middle. The germline V gene has CDR1 MNHEY and CDR2 SVGAGI. CDR3 bases: TGTGCCAGCAGCCCCCTAGGAGGGGTTATGAACACCATATATTTT. Translation: CASSPLGGVMNTIYF.

V gene TRBV7-6 combines with J gene TRBJ2-7; D possibly corresponds to TRBD2 (6 bases). With 5 bases removed from V and 6 bases from J, the gap between germline ends came to 14 bases. In germline, CDR1 is SGHVS, CDR2 FNYEAQ. The CDR3 spans 13 residues. The CDR3 protein is CASSQIGRPEQYF. Here the CDR3 DNA reads TGTGCCAGCAGCCAAATCGGGAGACCCGAGCAGTACTTC.

In its sample, this clone was seen once. The J gene is TRBJ1-3, the V gene TRBV4-3, with TRBD1 matching over 7 bases. The CDR3 sequence is 16 residues long. Trimming at V came to 1 base and at J to 2 bases, leaving 5 bases not matched to a gene. The germline CDR1 and CDR2 sequences are LGHNA and YSLEER. This chain's CDR3 is CASSQALQGAGNTIYF. Written as DNA, the CDR3 is TGCGCCAGCAGCCAAGCCTTGCAGGGGGCTGGAAACACCATATATTTT.

The CDR3 region is CASMPRQVPSGANVLTF. In DNA, the CDR3 is TGTGCCAGCATGCCCAGGCAGGTACCCTCTGGGGCCAACGTCCTGACTTTC. This chain uses TRBV2 with TRBJ2-6; D is unresolved. Germline-derived CDR1 and CDR2 are SNHLY and FYNNEI. Trimming cost V 7 bases and J 0 bases, with 16 bases left between them. The length of the CDR3 is 17 residues.

This clone was detected once. J is TRBJ2-1 and V is TRBV7-9; D remains ambiguous. CDR3 length: 13 residues. CDR1 SEHNR and CDR2 FQNEAQ come from the germline V gene (reference sequence). The germline V and J ends were trimmed by 1 base and 10 bases, with 11 bases remaining between them. The CDR3 sequence is CASSLVSRKEQFF. In nucleotides, the CDR3 is TGTGCCAGCAGCTTAGTCTCTAGAAAAGAGCAGTTCTTC.

This chain joins TRBV18 and TRBJ1-5, with no clear D. Trimming took off 3 bases at V and 3 bases at J, with 9 bases between the two ends. This CDR3 region has 14 residues. Germline V lookup: CDR1 KGHSH, CDR2 LQKENI. The CDR3, as DNA: TGTGCCAGCTCACCTATTCAGGTCAATCAGCCCCAGCATTTT. It codes for CASSPIQVNQPQHF.

The V and J genes are TRBV7-2 and TRBJ2-3, with D possibly matching TRBD1 (5 bases). Germline V gene lookup returns CDR1 SGHTA and CDR2 FQGNSA. The V end was cut by 5 bases, the J end by 4 bases, with 10 bases between. This CDR3 contains 13 residues. CDR3 nucleotide sequence: TGTGCCAGCAGCCCCCCAGGGTCAGATACGCAGTATTTT. This encodes CASSPPGSDTQYF. Looking up the rest from reference TRBV7-2 and TRBJ2-3 gives the full variable domain: GAGVSQSPSNKVTEKGKDVELRCDPISGHTALYWYRQSLGQGLEFLIYFQGNSAPDKSGLPSDRFSAERTGGSVSTLTIQRTQQEDSAVYLCASSPPGSDTQYFGPGTRLTVL.

J is TRBJ1-2 and V is TRBV4-3, with unresolved D. The CDR3 has 15 amino acids. Trimming shortened V by 5 bases and J by 0 bases, and 13 bases separated the two germline ends. Germline CDR1 reads LGHNA; CDR2 reads YSLEER. The CDR3 bases are TGCGCCAGCAGCTCCGCCAGGTTCACTAACTATGGCTACACCTTC. It is translated as CASSSARFTNYGYTF.

The J gene is TRBJ2-7, the V gene TRBV2, with 7 bases matching TRBD2. J was trimmed by 3 bases and V by 10 bases; bases with no gene match: 12. The CDR3 runs 14 residues. CDR1 is SNHLY and CDR2 is FYNNEI in the germline V gene. In nucleotides, the CDR3 is TGTGCCACCACCTCTGAGGGGAGGGGCTACGAGCAGTACTTC. Residues: CATTSEGRGYEQYF.

This rearrangement joins TRBV29-1 to TRBJ2-2, with 9 bases aligning to TRBD1. Germline CDR1 reads SQVTM; CDR2 reads ANQGSEA. V gave up 7 bases and J gave up 3 bases; unmatched junction bases: 6. There are 14 residues in the CDR3. CDR3 region: CSGNRGPDTGELFF. Written as DNA, the CDR3 is TGCAGCGGGAACAGGGGGCCGGACACCGGGGAGCTGTTTTTT.

This chain uses TRBV19 with TRBJ1-1; a weak D match, TRBD1 (5 bases). The V and J ends lost 5 bases and 4 bases respectively, with 17 bases between them. Looked up from germline, CDR1 is LNHDA and CDR2 is SQIVND (reference sequence). CDR3 size: 15 residues. The CDR3 is CASSPSTAGLTEAFF. CDR3 bases: TGTGCCAGTAGTCCCTCGACAGCCGGGCTCACTGAAGCTTTCTTT.

This clone was picked up a small number of times. The chain links TRBV19 to TRBJ2-5; TRBD1 aligns across 8 bases. Per the germline V gene, CDR1 is LNHDA and CDR2 is SQIVND (reference sequence). The J segment lost 9 bases and the V segment lost 3 bases, leaving 18 bases of the junction unmatched. The CDR3 runs to 17 residues. The CDR3 protein is CASSISIGQGSRGAQYF. As DNA, the CDR3 is TGTGCCAGTAGTATCAGTATCGGACAGGGCTCCAGAGGAGCCCAGTACTTC.

This clone has more than one count but fewer than ten. The chain links TRBV9 to TRBJ1-1, with a possible D match to TRBD1 (5 bases). V lost 0 bases and J 0 bases, leaving 9 bases between the germline ends. The CDR3 is 15 residues long. The germline gives CDR1 SGDLS, CDR2 YYNGEE. CDR3 nucleotides: TGTGCCAGCAGCGTAGCTCAGGGAATGAACACTGAAGCTTTCTTT. Protein product: CASSVAQGMNTEAFF.

This clone came up a few times. This chain joins TRBV25-1 and TRBJ2-7; maybe TRBD1 (6 bases). The CDR3 sequence is 15 residues long. Germline-derived CDR1 and CDR2 are MGHDK and SYGVNS. V was pared by 8 bases and J by 0 bases, with 17 bases between. The CDR3 region is CASDRQTRSSYEQYF. CDR3 sequence (DNA): TGTGCCAGCGACAGGCAAACAAGGAGCTCCTACGAGCAGTACTTC.

The genes are TRBV5-1 and TRBJ2-3; 7 nucleotides match TRBD2. The germline CDR1 and CDR2 sequences are SGHRS and YFSETQ. CDR3 size: 16 residues. J gave up 0 bases and V 1 base, and 5 bases lay outside the gene matches. In DNA form, the CDR3 reads TGCGCCAGCAGCTTGCCCGGGCGGGGGAGCACAGATACGCAGTATTTT. Protein product: CASSLPGRGSTDTQYF.

The chain joins TRBV29-1 to TRBJ2-3; 8 bases are shared with TRBD2. Germline V gene lookup returns CDR1 SQVTM and CDR2 ANQGSEA. V dropped 6 bases and J dropped 5; count of bases not matched to a gene: 10. The CDR3 has 14 amino acids. CDR3 sequence reads: CSVAGGGKGDTQYF. The CDR3 bases are TGCAGCGTGGCGGGCGGGGGGAAGGGAGATACGCAGTATTTT.

V gene TRBV11-2 combines with J gene TRBJ1-4, with D perhaps TRBD1 (6 bases). V was cut by 5 bases and J by 6 bases, with 16 bases left in between. The germline V gene encodes CDR1 SGHAT and CDR2 FQNNGV. The CDR3 is made up of 15 amino acids. The CDR3 region is CASSQGGGGDEKLFF. The CDR3 DNA follows: TGTGCCAGCAGCCAAGGCGGGGGGGGCGATGAAAAACTGTTTTTT.

A few counts support this clone. The V call is TRBV6-4, the J call TRBJ2-7; 9 bases match TRBD2. V trimming: 5 bases; J trimming: 0 bases; junction bases outside the gene matches: 8. The CDR3 contains 16 residues. The germline gives CDR1 MRHNA, CDR2 SNTAGT. The CDR3, as DNA: TGTGCCAGCAGTTACTTCGGCGGGAGGGACTCCTACGAGCAGTACTTC. Translating gives CASSYFGGRDSYEQYF.

The chain combines TRBV4-3 with TRBJ2-7; no definite D call. Germline CDR1 and CDR2: LGHNA and YSLEER. This CDR3 is 13 amino acids long. Trimming cost V 2 bases and J 7 bases, with 12 bases left between them. This CDR3 is CASSQPPAREQYF. In DNA form, the CDR3 reads TGCGCCAGCAGCCAACCCCCTGCGAGGGAGCAGTACTTC.

The rearrangement joins TRBV5-1 to TRBJ1-4, with TRBD1 matching over 9 bases. With 4 bases clipped from V and 3 bases from J, the junction kept 4 bases outside the gene matches. The CDR3 consists of 15 residues. From germline, CDR1 is SGHRS and CDR2 YFSETQ. The CDR3 region is CASSPQGAPNEKLFF. Written as DNA, the CDR3 is TGCGCCAGCAGCCCACAGGGGGCGCCTAATGAAAAACTGTTTTTT.

The chain joins TRBV18 to TRBJ2-7; 11 bases are a match to TRBD1. In germline, CDR1 is KGHSH, CDR2 LQKENI. The CDR3 sequence is 15 residues long. J was trimmed by 6 bases and V by 3 bases; bases with no gene match: 7. CDR3: CASSPPDRGRGEQYF. The CDR3 coding sequence is TGTGCCAGCTCACCTCCGGACAGGGGGCGAGGCGAGCAGTACTTC.

The genes are TRBV5-1 and TRBJ1-1; tentatively, D is TRBD1 (6 bases). This CDR3 comprises 15 residues. Trimming took 4 bases from V and 4 from J, leaving 17 bases between them. Germline V gives CDR1 SGHRS, CDR2 YFSETQ. CDR3 in DNA: TGCGCCAGCAGCGTGGACAGTTCCCCGGCCACTGAAGCTTTCTTT. Amino acids: CASSVDSSPATEAFF.